This T cell receptor beta chain derives from a study of T cell responses to AZD1222 COVID-19 vaccine. The CDR3 loop spans 12 amino acids. Trimming left V 7 bases short and J 8 bases short, with 11 bases between. The germline V gene has CDR1 SNHLY and CDR2 FYNNEI. Sequenced by immunoSEQ multiplex PCR; TCRdb stores in-frame clones only, minus some. This sample has 120,000 or so clones, with 75% to 85% found just once. The TCR originated in an adult who received the AZD1222 COVID-19 vaccine. The chain recombines TRBV2 with TRBJ1-4; D unresolved. The source was peripheral blood, collected 28 days after the second AZD1222 dose. CDR3 sequence (DNA): TGTGCCAGCAATCGGGAAGGGGAAAAACTGTTTTTT. This gives the protein CASNREGEKLFF.